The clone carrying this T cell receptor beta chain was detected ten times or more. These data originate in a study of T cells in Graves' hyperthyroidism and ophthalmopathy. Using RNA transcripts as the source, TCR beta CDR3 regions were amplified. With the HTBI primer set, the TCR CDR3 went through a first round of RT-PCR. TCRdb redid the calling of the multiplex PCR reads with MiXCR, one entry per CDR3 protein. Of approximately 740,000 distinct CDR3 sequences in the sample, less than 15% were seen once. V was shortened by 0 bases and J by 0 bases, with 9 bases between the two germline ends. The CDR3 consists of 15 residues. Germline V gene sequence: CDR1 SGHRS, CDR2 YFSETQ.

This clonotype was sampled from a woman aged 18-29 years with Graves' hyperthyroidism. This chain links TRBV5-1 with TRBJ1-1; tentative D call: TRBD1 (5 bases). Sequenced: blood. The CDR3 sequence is CASSLAGAVNTEAFF. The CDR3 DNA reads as TGCGCCAGCAGCTTGGCTGGGGCAGTGAACACTGAAGCTTTCTTT.